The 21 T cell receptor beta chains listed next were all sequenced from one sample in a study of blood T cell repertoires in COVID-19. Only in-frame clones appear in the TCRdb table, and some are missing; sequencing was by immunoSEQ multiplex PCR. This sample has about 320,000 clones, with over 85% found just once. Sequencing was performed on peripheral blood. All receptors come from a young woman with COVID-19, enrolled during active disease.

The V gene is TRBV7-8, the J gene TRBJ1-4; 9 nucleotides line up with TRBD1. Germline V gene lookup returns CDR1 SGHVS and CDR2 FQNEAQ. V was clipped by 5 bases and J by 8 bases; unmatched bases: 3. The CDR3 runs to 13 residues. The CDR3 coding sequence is TGTGCCAGCAGCCCGACAGGGGGGGAAAAACTGTTTTTT. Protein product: CASSPTGGEKLFF.

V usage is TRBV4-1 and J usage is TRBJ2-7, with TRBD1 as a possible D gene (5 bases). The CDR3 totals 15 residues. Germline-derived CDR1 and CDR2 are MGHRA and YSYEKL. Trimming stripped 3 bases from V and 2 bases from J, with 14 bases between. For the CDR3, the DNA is TGCGCCAGCAGCCACGGCGCCTCAGGGACCTACGAGCAGTACTTC. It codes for CASSHGASGTYEQYF.

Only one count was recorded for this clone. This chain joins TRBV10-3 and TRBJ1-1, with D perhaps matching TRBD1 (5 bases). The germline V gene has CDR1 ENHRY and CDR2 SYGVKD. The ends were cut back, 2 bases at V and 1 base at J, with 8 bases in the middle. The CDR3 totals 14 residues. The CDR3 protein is CAISEGAGNTEAFF. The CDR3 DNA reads TGTGCCATCAGTGAGGGGGCAGGGAACACTGAAGCTTTCTTT.

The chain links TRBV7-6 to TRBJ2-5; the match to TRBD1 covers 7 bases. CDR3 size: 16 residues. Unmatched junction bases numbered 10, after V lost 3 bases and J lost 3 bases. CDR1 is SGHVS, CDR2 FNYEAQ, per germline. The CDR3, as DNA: TGTGCCAGCAGCTTTCTAGGGGGCTCTCCCAAAGAGACCCAGTACTTC. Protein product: CASSFLGGSPKETQYF.

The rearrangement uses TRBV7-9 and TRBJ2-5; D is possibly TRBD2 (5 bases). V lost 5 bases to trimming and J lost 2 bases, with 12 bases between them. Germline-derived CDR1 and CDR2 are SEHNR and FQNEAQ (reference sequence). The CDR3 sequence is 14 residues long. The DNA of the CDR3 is TGTGCCAGCAGCCCCAACGGCGGGCAAGAGACCCAGTACTTC. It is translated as CASSPNGGQETQYF.

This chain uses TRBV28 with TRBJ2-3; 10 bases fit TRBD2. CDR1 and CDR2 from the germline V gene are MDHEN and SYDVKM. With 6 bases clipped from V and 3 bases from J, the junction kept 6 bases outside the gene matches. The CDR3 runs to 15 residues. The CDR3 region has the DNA TGTGCCAGCAGCCGATCGACTAGCGGGACAGATACGCAGTATTTT. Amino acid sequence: CASSRSTSGTDTQYF.

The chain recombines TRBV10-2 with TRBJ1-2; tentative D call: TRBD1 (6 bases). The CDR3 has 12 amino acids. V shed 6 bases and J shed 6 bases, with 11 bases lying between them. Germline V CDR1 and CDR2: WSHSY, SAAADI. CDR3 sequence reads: CASRQGIDGYTF. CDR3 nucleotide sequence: TGCGCCAGCAGACAGGGTATAGATGGCTACACCTTC.

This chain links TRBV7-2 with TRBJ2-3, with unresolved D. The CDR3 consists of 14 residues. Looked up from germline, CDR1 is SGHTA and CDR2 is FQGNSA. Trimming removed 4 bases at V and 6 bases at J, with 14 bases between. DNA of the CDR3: TGTGCCAGCAGCTCACATAGCACCGGGGATACGCAGTATTTT. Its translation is CASSSHSTGDTQYF.

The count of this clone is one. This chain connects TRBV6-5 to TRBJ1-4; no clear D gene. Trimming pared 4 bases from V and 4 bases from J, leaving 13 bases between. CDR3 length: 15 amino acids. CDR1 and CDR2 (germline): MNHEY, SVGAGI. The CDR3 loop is CASSFVSSDNEKLFF. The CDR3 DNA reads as TGTGCCAGCAGTTTCGTCAGTTCCGATAATGAAAAACTGTTTTTT.

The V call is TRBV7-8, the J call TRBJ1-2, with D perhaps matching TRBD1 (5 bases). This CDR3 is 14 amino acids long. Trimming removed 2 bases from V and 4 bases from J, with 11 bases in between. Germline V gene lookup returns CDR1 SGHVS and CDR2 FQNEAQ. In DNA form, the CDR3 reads TGTGCCAGCAGCTTAACGACAGCGATCTATGGCTACACCTTC. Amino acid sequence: CASSLTTAIYGYTF.

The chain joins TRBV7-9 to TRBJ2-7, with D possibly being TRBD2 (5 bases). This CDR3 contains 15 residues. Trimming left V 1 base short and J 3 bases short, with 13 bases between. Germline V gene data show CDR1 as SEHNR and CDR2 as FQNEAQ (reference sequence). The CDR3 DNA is TGTGCCAGCAGCTTAGTCAAAGGGAGTCGCTACGAGCAGTACTTC. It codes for CASSLVKGSRYEQYF.

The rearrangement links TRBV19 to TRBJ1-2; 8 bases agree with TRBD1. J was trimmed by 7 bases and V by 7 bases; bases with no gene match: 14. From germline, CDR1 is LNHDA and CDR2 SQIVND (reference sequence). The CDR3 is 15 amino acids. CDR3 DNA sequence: TGTGCCAGTACCCTACAGTCCCAGGGGGCCAGTGGCTACACCTTC. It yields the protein CASTLQSQGASGYTF.

As DNA, the CDR3 is TGTGCCAGCAGACGGGACAGCTATGGCTACACCTTC. Translating it yields CASRRDSYGYTF. The rearrangement joins TRBV28 to TRBJ1-2; 7 bases match TRBD1. Germline V gene data show CDR1 as MDHEN and CDR2 as SYDVKM. V gave up 6 bases and J gave up 4 bases; unmatched junction bases: 2. This CDR3 has 12 residues.

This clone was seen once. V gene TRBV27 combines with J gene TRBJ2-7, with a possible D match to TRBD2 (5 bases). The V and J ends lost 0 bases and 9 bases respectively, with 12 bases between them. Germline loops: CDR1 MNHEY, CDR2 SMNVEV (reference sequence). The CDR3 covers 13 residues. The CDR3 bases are TGTGCCAGCAGTTTATCCCGGGGTGGGTGGCAGTACTTC. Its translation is CASSLSRGGWQYF.

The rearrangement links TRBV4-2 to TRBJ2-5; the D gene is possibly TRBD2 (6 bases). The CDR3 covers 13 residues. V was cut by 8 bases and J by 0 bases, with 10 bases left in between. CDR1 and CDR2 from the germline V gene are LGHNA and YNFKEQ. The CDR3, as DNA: TGTGCCAGCCGGGGACTGGACCAAGAGACCCAGTACTTC. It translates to CASRGLDQETQYF.

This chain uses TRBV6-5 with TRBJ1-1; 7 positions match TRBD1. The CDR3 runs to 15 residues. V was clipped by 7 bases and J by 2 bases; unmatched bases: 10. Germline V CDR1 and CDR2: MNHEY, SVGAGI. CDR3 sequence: CASTPDRAPNTEAFF. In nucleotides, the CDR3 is TGTGCCAGCACCCCTGACAGGGCCCCTAACACTGAAGCTTTCTTT.

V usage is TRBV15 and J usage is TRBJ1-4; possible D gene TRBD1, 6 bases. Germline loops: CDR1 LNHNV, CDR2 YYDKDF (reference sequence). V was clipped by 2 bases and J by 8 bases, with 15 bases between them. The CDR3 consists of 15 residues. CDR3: CATSRTQGSVEKLFF. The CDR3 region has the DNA TGTGCCACCAGCAGAACTCAGGGGTCCGTAGAAAAACTGTTTTTT.

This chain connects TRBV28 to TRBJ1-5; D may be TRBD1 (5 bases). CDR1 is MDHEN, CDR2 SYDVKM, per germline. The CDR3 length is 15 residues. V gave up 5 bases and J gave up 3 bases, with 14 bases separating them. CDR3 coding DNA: TGTGCCAGCAGTCAAAGTACAGGCCCCAATCAGCCCCAGCATTTT. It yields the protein CASSQSTGPNQPQHF.

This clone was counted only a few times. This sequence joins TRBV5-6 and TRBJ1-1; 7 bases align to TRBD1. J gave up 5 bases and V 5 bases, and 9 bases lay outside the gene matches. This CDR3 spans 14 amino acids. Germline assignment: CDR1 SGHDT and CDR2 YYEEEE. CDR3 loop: CASRTGQQRTEAFF. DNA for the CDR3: TGTGCCAGCAGGACGGGACAGCAAAGAACTGAAGCTTTCTTT.

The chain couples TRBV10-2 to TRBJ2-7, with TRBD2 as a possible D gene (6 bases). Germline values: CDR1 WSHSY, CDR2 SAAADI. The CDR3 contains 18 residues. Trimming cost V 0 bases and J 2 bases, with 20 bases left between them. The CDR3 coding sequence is TGCGCCAGCAGTGAGTCGACGGGAGCTGGTACACCTCCCTACGAGCAGTACTTC. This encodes CASSESTGAGTPPYEQYF.

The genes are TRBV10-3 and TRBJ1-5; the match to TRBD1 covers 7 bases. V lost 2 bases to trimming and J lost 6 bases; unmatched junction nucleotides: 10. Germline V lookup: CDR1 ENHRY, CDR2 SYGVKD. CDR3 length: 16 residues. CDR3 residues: CAISEPSEGARQPQHF. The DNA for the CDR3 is TGTGCCATCAGTGAGCCTTCGGAGGGGGCTCGTCAGCCCCAGCATTTT.